The 23 T cell receptor beta chains presented below share a single source sample, sequenced in a study of blood T cell repertoires in COVID-19. Generated by immunoSEQ multiplex PCR, the TCRdb table keeps only in-frame clones and is missing some. The profile covers about 370,000 clones, with approximately 87% appearing a single time and about 10% taken by the ten largest. Sample: peripheral blood. All receptors come from a woman in her twenties or thirties with COVID-19, enrolled during active disease.

The chain combines TRBV28 with TRBJ1-2; no clear D. Between the trimmed V and J ends, which lost 7 bases and 3 bases, there was a span of 12 bases. Germline CDR1 reads MDHEN; CDR2 reads SYDVKM. This CDR3 is built from 13 residues. The CDR3 sequence: CASTLGGYYGYTF. The DNA of the CDR3 is TGTGCCAGCACCCTAGGAGGGTACTATGGCTACACCTTC.

The genes are TRBV5-4 and TRBJ2-7; TRBD1 aligns across 8 bases. Germline-derived CDR1 and CDR2 are SGHNT and YYREEE (reference sequence). The CDR3 is made up of 15 amino acids. With 4 bases clipped from V and 5 bases from J, the junction kept 11 bases outside the gene matches. As DNA, the CDR3 is TGTGCCAGCAGCCAGGACAGGGTAGGACTCGACGAGCAGTACTTC. It encodes CASSQDRVGLDEQYF. Drawing the rest from reference TRBV5-4 and TRBJ2-7, the complete variable domain is ETGVTQSPTHLIKTRGQQVTLRCSSQSGHNTVSWYQQALGQGPQFIFQYYREEENGRGNFPPRFSGLQFPNYSSELNVNALELDDSALYLCASSQDRVGLDEQYFGPGTRLTVT.

The chain recombines TRBV23-1 with TRBJ2-2; possible D gene TRBD1, 6 bases. TRBV23-1 is an ORF, and what it does is uncertain. V lost 0 bases, J lost 3 bases, and 20 bases lay in between. CDR3 length: 19 residues. The CDR3 DNA sequence: TGCGCCAGCAGTCAATCGAACAGGGTAATCGAAAAAGACACCGGGGAGCTGTTTTTT. Residues: CASSQSNRVIEKDTGELFF.

V gene TRBV28 combines with J gene TRBJ1-5; D is undetermined. This CDR3 has 14 amino acids. The germline V gene has CDR1 MDHEN and CDR2 SYDVKM. The V end lost 2 bases, the J end lost 6 bases, and 11 bases lay between the germline ends. The CDR3 spells CASSLAGYGQPQHF. The CDR3 DNA reads as TGTGCCAGCAGTTTAGCCGGGTATGGTCAGCCCCAGCATTTT. Drawing the rest from reference TRBV28 and TRBJ1-5, the complete variable domain is DVKVTQSSRYLVKRTGEKVFLECVQDMDHENMFWYRQDPGLGLRLIYFSYDVKMKEKGDIPEGYSVSREKKERFSLILESASTNQTSMYLCASSLAGYGQPQHFGDGTRLSIL.

The chain has TRBV7-2 and TRBJ2-2; TRBD2 matches at 7 bases. V trimming: 8 bases; J trimming: 4 bases; junction bases outside the gene matches: 10. CDR3 length: 15 residues. In germline, CDR1 is SGHTA, CDR2 FQGNSA. The CDR3 protein is CASSRAGAPTGELFF. CDR3 bases: TGTGCCAGCTCACGGGCGGGAGCCCCCACCGGGGAGCTGTTTTTT.

In its sample, this clone was seen once. The gene calls are TRBV30 and TRBJ1-5; D is unclear. V lost 0 bases and J lost 6, with 18 bases in between. Germline CDR1 and CDR2: GTSNPN and SVGIG (reference sequence). This CDR3 region has 16 residues. The DNA of the CDR3 is TGTGCCTGGAGTGTGGGCGGACTTCCTAGCGGTCAGCCCCAGCATTTT. This encodes CAWSVGGLPSGQPQHF.

For this clone: One base away lies a much larger clone, so this may be a sequencing read error. The chain uses TRBV2 and TRBJ2-7, with 11 bases lining up with TRBD1. Looked up from germline, CDR1 is SNHLY and CDR2 is FYNNEI. V was pared by 1 base and J by 5 bases, with 1 base of the junction left unmatched. The CDR3 has 14 residues. The CDR3 DNA sequence: TGTGCCAGCAGTGAAGGGACAGGGGGCGACGAGCAGTACTTC. Its protein product is CASSEGTGGDEQYF. Complete variable domain (other parts from reference TRBV2 and TRBJ2-7): EPEVTQTPSHQVTQMGQEVILRCVPISNHLYFYWYRQILGQKVEFLVSFYNNEISEKSEIFDDQFSVERPDGSNFTLKIRSTKLEDSAMYFCASSEGTGGDEQYFGPGTRLTVT.

The chain joins TRBV4-1 to TRBJ2-1; D is perhaps TRBD2 (5 bases). The CDR3 extends over 14 amino acids. Looked up from germline, CDR1 is MGHRA and CDR2 is YSYEKL. V lost 0 bases, J lost 9 bases, and 12 bases lay in between. CDR3 loop: CASSQDPGRGEQFF. The CDR3 DNA sequence: TGCGCCAGCAGCCAAGACCCCGGACGGGGTGAGCAGTTCTTC.

The rearrangement uses TRBV4-1 and TRBJ1-2; D is possibly TRBD1 (6 bases). The germline V gene encodes CDR1 MGHRA and CDR2 YSYEKL. This CDR3 is built from 14 residues. Deletions cut 8 bases from V and 0 bases from J, with 13 bases between. The CDR3 loop reads CASARAGANYGYTF. CDR3 DNA sequence: TGCGCCAGCGCTAGGGCAGGGGCTAACTATGGCTACACCTTC.

V gene TRBV4-1 combines with J gene TRBJ2-6, with 8 positions matching TRBD1. CDR3 length equals 17 residues. Germline V gene data show CDR1 as MGHRA and CDR2 as YSYEKL. V dropped 0 bases and J dropped 3; count of bases not matched to a gene: 4. The CDR3 is CASSQDQGASGANVLTF. Written as DNA, the CDR3 is TGCGCCAGCAGCCAAGACCAGGGGGCAAGTGGGGCCAACGTCCTGACTTTC.

The chain has TRBV5-8 and TRBJ2-3; the D gene is possibly TRBD2 (6 bases). The CDR3 is 16 amino acids. V dropped 2 bases and J dropped 5 bases, with 18 bases sitting between them. Germline V gene lookup returns CDR1 SGHTS and CDR2 YDEGEE. The CDR3 protein is CASSLVRREREDTQYF. The CDR3 nucleotides read TGTGCCAGCAGCTTAGTTCGGCGGGAAAGGGAAGATACGCAGTATTTT.

V and J are TRBV4-1 and TRBJ2-7, with D possibly being TRBD2 (5 bases). The CDR3 loop spans 14 amino acids. Germline loops: CDR1 MGHRA, CDR2 YSYEKL. The ends were cut back, 1 base at V and 2 bases at J, with 9 bases in the middle. The CDR3 DNA reads as TGCGCCAGCAGCCAAGGGGCGAGGGCCTACGAGCAGTACTTC. Translated, it gives CASSQGARAYEQYF.

This sequence joins TRBV14 and TRBJ2-1, with D uncertain. The CDR3 has 21 amino acids. The ends were cut back, 0 bases at V and 1 base at J, with 25 bases in the middle. CDR1 SGHDN and CDR2 FVKESK come from the germline V gene. The CDR3 DNA follows: TGTGCCAGCAGCCAAGAAAGCAGTCTAATTATTTCGACTCTTTCCTACAATGAGCAGTTCTTC. It encodes CASSQESSLIISTLSYNEQFF.

The J gene is TRBJ2-2, the V gene TRBV27; D might be TRBD2 (7 bases). The CDR3 has 17 residues. V gave up 6 bases and J gave up 4 bases, with 21 bases separating them. Germline CDR1 is MNHEY and CDR2 is SMNVEV (reference sequence). CDR3 coding DNA: TGTGCCAGCAGAGGGGGGGGTCTGGCGCGAGCCACCGGGGAGCTGTTTTTT. It is translated as CASRGGGLARATGELFF.

This clone has just a few counts. J is TRBJ2-1 and V is TRBV6-6; D unresolved. V dropped 0 bases and J dropped 0 bases, with 3 bases sitting between them. The CDR3 has 14 amino acids. Germline-derived CDR1 and CDR2 are MNHNY and SVGAGI (reference sequence). The CDR3 nucleotides are TGTGCCAGCAGTTACTCTAGCTCCTACAATGAGCAGTTCTTC. Encoded protein: CASSYSSSYNEQFF.

The rearrangement links TRBV12-3 or TRBV12-4 to TRBJ1-4, with a weak D call TRBD1 (5 bases). Trimming removed 3 bases at V and 8 bases at J, with 10 bases between. This CDR3 region has 13 residues. CDR3 DNA: TGTGCCAGCAGTTTTCGGGGGTGGGAAAAACTGTTTTTT. Encoded protein: CASSFRGWEKLFF.

The chain joins TRBV4-3 to TRBJ2-5; 9 nucleotides line up with TRBD1. Trimming at V came to 3 bases and at J to 2 bases, leaving 4 bases not matched to a gene. The CDR3 has 15 residues. Germline values: CDR1 LGHNA, CDR2 YSLEER. CDR3 region: CASSQDRGWQETQYF. The CDR3 nucleotides are TGCGCCAGCAGCCAGGACAGGGGATGGCAAGAGACCCAGTACTTC.

The J gene is TRBJ2-3, the V gene TRBV28; D possibly corresponds to TRBD2 (6 bases). V shed 6 bases and J shed 3 bases, with 16 bases lying between them. The CDR3 has 15 amino acids. Germline V gene data show CDR1 as MDHEN and CDR2 as SYDVKM. CDR3 residues: CASSPGLRGTDTQYF. For the CDR3, the DNA is TGTGCCAGCAGCCCGGGACTGAGGGGAACAGATACGCAGTATTTT.

This clone was found once. The chain employs TRBV18 and TRBJ2-6, with 8 bases aligning to TRBD1. This CDR3 comprises 19 residues. Losses at the gene ends were 3 bases for V and 1 base for J; bases not matched to a gene: 11. Germline assignment: CDR1 KGHSH and CDR2 LQKENI. CDR3: CASSPLRQGWSSGANVLTF. The CDR3 DNA is TGTGCCAGCTCACCTCTTAGACAGGGGTGGAGTTCTGGGGCCAACGTCCTGACTTTC.

This chain links TRBV6-5 with TRBJ1-4; TRBD1 might be the D (5 bases). Germline V CDR1 and CDR2: MNHEY, SVGAGI. V lost 7 bases to trimming and J lost 7 bases, with 16 bases between them. This CDR3 has 14 residues. The CDR3 spells CASKIHRTIEKLFF. The CDR3 coding sequence is TGTGCCAGCAAGATACACAGGACCATTGAAAAACTGTTTTTT.

The gene calls are TRBV2 and TRBJ2-1; the D gene is possibly TRBD1 (5 bases). Trimming left V 2 bases short and J 4 bases short, with 15 bases between. The CDR3 spans 16 residues. CDR1 is SNHLY, CDR2 FYNNEI, per germline. The CDR3 DNA sequence: TGTGCCAGCAGTGAATTGGATTGGGGCTTATACAATGAGCAGTTCTTC. Encoded protein: CASSELDWGLYNEQFF.

The chain joins TRBV7-2 to TRBJ2-7; tentative D call: TRBD2 (5 bases). CDR3 length: 14 residues. Trimming took 5 bases from V and 2 from J, leaving 13 bases between them. Germline CDR1 is SGHTA and CDR2 is FQGNSA. CDR3 region: CASSHFTGTYEQYF. The CDR3 DNA follows: TGTGCCAGCAGCCACTTTACCGGGACCTACGAGCAGTACTTC. Together with reference TRBV7-2 and TRBJ2-7, the CDR3 gives the full variable domain: GAGVSQSPSNKVTEKGKDVELRCDPISGHTALYWYRQSLGQGLEFLIYFQGNSAPDKSGLPSDRFSAERTGGSVSTLTIQRTQQEDSAVYLCASSHFTGTYEQYFGPGTRLTVT.

The rearrangement links TRBV2 to TRBJ2-7; TRBD1 matches 8 bases. Germline values: CDR1 SNHLY, CDR2 FYNNEI. J was trimmed by 3 bases and V by 8 bases; bases with no gene match: 12. There are 15 residues in the CDR3. CDR3 protein: CASGPRTGKGYEQYF. The CDR3 nucleotides read TGTGCCAGCGGCCCCCGGACAGGGAAGGGCTACGAGCAGTACTTC.